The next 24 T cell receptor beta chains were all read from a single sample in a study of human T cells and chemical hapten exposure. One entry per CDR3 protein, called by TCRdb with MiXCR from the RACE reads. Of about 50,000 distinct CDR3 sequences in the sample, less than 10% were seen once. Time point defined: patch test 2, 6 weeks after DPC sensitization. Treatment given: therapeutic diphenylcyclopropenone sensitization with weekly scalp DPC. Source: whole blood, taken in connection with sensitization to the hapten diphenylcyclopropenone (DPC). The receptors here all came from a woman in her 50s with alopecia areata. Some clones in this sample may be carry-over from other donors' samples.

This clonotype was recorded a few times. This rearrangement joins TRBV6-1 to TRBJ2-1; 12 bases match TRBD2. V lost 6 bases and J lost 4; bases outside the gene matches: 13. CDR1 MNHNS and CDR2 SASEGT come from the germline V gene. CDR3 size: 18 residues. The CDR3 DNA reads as TGTGCCAGCAGGGAGCTGCTTACACTAGCGGGGGGTTACAATGAGCAGTTCTTC. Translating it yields CASRELLTLAGGYNEQFF.

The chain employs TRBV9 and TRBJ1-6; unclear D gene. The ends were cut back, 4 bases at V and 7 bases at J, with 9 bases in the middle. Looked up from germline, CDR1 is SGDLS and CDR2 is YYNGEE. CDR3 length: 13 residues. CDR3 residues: CASSPYTNSPLHF. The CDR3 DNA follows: TGTGCCAGCAGCCCTTACACGAATTCACCCCTCCACTTT.

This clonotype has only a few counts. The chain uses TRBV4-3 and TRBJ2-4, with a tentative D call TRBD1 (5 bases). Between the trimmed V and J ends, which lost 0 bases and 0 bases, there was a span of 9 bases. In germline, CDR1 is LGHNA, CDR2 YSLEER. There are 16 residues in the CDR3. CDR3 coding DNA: TGCGCCAGCAGCCAAGATTTGGGGCCAGCCAAAAACATTCAGTACTTC. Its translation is CASSQDLGPAKNIQYF.

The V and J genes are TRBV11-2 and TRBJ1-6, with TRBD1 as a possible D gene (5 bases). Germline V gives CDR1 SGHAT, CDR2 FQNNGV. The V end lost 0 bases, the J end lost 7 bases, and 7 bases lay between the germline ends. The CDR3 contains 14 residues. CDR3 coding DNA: TGTGCCAGCAGCTTAGATCGGGACAATTCACCCCTCCACTTT. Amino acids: CASSLDRDNSPLHF.

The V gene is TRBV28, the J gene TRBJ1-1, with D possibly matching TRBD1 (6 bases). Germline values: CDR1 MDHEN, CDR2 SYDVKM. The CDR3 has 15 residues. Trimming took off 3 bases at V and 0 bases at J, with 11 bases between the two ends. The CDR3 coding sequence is TGTGCCAGCAGTTTGACAGGCCCCTTGAACACTGAAGCTTTCTTT. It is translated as CASSLTGPLNTEAFF.

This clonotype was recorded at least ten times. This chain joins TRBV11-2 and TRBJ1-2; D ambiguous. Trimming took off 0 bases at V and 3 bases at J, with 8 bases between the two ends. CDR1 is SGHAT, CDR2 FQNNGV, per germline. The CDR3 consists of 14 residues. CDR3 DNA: TGTGCCAGCAGCTTAGAGGCAGTCTACTATGGCTACACCTTC. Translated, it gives CASSLEAVYYGYTF.

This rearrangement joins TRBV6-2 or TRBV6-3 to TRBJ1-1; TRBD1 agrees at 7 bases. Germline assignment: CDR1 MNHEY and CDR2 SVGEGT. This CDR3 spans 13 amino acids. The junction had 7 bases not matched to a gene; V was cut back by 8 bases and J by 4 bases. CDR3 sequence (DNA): TGTGCCAGCGCACAGGGGCTCGGCACTGAAGCTTTCTTT. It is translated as CASAQGLGTEAFF.

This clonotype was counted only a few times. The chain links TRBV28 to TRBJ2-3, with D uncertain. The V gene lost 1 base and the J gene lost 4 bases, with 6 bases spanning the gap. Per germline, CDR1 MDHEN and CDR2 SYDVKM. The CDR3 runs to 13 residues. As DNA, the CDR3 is TGTGCCAGCAGTTTATATGAGGCAGATACGCAGTATTTT. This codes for CASSLYEADTQYF.

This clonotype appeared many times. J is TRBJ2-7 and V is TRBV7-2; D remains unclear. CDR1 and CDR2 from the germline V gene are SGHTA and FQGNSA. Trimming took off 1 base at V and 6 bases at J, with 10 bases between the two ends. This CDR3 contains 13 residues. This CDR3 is CASSLEVAPEQYF. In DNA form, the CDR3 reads TGTGCCAGCAGCTTAGAAGTCGCCCCCGAGCAGTACTTC.

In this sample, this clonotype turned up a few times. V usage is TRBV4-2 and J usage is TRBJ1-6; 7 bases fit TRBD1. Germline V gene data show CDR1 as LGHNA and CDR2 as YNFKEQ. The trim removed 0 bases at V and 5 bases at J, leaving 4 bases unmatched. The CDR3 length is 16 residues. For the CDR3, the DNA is TGTGCCAGCAGCCAAGAGCAGGGGGTGGATAATTCACCCCTCCACTTT. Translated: CASSQEQGVDNSPLHF.

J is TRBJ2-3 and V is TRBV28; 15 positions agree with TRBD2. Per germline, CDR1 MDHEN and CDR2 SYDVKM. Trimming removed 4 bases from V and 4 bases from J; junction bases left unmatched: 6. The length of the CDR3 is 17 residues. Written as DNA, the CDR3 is TGTGCCAGCAGTTCGGGACTAGCGGGGGGATCGTCAGATACGCAGTATTTT. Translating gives CASSSGLAGGSSDTQYF.

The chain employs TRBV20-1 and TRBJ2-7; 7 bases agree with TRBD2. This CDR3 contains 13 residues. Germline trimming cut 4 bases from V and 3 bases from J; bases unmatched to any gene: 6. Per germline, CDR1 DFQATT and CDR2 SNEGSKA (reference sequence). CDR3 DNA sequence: TGCAGTGCTATGCGGGAGCAAAGCTACGAGCAGTACTTC. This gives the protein CSAMREQSYEQYF.

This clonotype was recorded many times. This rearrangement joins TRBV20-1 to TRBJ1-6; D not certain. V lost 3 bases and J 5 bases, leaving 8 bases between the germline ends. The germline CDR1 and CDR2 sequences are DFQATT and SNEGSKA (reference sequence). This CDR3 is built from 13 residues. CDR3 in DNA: TGCAGTGCTAGGTGGCTAAATAATTCACCCCTCCACTTT. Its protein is CSARWLNNSPLHF.

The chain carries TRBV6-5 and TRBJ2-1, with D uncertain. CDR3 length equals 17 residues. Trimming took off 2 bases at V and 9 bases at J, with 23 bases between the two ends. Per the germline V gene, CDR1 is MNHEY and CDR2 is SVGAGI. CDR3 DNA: TGTGCCAGCAGTTACCACCTCGGGTCAGAGGCCGGTACTGAGCAGTTCTTC. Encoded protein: CASSYHLGSEAGTEQFF.

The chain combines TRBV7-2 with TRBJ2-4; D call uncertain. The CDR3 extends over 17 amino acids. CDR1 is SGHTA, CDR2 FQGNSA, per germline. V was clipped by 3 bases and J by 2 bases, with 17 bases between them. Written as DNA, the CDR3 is TGTGCCAGCAGCTTCGGAACAGCTGCCCTGACCAAAAACATTCAGTACTTC. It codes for CASSFGTAALTKNIQYF. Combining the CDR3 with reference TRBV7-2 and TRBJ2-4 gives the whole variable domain GAGVSQSPSNKVTEKGKDVELRCDPISGHTALYWYRQSLGQGLEFLIYFQGNSAPDKSGLPSDRFSAERTGGSVSTLTIQRTQQEDSAVYLCASSFGTAALTKNIQYFGAGTRLSVL.

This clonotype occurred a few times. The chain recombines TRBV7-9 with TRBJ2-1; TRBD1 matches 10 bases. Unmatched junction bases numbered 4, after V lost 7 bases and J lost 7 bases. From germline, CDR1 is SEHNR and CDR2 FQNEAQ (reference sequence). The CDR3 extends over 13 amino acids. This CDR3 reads CASIDRGRNEQFF. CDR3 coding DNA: TGTGCCAGCATCGACAGGGGGCGGAATGAGCAGTTCTTC.

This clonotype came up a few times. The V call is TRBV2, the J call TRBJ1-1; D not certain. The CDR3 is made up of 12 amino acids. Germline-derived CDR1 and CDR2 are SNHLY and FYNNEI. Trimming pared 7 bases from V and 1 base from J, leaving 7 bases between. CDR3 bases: TGTGCCAGCAATCGGGAGAACACTGAAGCTTTCTTT. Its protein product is CASNRENTEAFF.

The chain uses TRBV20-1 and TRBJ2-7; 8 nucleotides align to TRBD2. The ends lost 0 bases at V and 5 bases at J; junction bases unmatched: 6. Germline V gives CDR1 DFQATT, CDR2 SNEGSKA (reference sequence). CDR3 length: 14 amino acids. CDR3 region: CSARDPKLADEQYF. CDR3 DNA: TGCAGTGCTAGAGATCCGAAACTAGCGGACGAGCAGTACTTC.

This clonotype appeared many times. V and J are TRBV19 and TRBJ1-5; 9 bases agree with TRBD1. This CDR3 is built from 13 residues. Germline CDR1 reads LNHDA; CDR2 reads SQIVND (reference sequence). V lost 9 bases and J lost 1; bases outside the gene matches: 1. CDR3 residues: CASDRGSNQPQHF. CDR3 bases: TGTGCCAGCGACAGGGGGAGCAATCAGCCCCAGCATTTT.

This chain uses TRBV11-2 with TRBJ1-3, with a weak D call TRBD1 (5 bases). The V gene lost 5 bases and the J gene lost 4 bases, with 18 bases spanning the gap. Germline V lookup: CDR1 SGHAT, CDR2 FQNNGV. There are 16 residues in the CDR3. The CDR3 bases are TGTGCCAGCAGCCACCGGGGCAGGGATCTAGGAAACACCATATATTTT. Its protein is CASSHRGRDLGNTIYF.

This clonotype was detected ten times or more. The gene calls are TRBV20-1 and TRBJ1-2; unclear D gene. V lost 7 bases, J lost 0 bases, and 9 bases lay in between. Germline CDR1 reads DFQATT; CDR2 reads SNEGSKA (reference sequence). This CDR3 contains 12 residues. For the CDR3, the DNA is TGCAGTGTTGATACCTCTAACTATGGCTACACCTTC. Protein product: CSVDTSNYGYTF.

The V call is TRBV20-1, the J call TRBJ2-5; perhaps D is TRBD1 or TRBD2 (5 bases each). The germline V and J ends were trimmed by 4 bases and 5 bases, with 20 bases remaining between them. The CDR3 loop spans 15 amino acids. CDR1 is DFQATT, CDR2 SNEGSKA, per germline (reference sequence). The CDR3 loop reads CSAKDRDLLLETQYF. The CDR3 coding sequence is TGCAGTGCTAAAGACCGGGACCTATTGCTGGAGACCCAGTACTTC.

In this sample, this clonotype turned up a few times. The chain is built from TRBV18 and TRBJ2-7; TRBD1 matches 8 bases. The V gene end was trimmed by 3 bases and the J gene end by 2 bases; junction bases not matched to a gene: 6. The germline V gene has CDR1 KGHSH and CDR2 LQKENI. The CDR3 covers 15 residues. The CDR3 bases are TGTGCCAGCTCACCTTCAGGACAGGGTCCCTACGAGCAGTACTTC. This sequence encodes CASSPSGQGPYEQYF. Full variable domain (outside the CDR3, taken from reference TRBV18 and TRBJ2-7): NAGVMQNPRHLVRRRGQEARLRCSPMKGHSHVYWYRQLPEEGLKFMVYLQKENIIDESGMPKERFSAEFPKEGPSILRIQQVVRGDSAAYFCASSPSGQGPYEQYFGPGTRLTVT.

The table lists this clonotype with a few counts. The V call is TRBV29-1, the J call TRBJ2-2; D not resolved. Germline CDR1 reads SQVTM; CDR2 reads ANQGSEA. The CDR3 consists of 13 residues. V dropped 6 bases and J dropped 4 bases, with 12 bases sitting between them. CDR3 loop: CSVLVGITGELFF. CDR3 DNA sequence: TGCAGCGTGCTGGTGGGGATCACCGGGGAGCTGTTTTTT.